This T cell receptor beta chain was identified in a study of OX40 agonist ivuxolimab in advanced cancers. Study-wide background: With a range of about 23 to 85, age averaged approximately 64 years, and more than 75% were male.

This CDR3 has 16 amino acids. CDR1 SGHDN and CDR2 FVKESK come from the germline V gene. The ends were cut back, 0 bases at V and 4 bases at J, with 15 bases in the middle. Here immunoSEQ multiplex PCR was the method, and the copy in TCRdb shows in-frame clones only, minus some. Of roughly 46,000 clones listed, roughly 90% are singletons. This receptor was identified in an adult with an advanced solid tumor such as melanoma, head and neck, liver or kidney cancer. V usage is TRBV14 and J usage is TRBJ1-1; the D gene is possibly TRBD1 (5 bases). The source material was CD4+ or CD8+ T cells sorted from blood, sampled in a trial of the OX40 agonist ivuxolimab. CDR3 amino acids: CASSQEGVSDVTEAFF. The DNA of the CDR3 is TGTGCCAGCAGCCAAGAAGGGGTGTCGGATGTCACTGAAGCTTTCTTT.